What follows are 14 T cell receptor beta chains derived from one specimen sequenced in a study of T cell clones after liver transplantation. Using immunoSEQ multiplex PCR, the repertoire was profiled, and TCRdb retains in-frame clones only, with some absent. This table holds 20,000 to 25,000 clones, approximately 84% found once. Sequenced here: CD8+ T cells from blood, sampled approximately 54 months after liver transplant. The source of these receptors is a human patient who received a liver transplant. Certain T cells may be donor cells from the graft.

The CDR3 nucleotides are TGTGCCAGCAGCTTACCTGGACAGGGCTACGAGCAGTACTTC. This sequence encodes CASSLPGQGYEQYF. V gene TRBV7-6 combines with J gene TRBJ2-7, with TRBD1 matching over 8 bases. This CDR3 region has 14 residues. The germline V gene encodes CDR1 SGHVS and CDR2 FNYEAQ. The J segment lost 3 bases and the V segment lost 2 bases, leaving 3 bases of the junction unmatched. Supplemented by reference TRBV7-6 and TRBJ2-7, the full variable domain reads GAGVSQSPRYKVTKRGQDVALRCDPISGHVSLYWYRQALGQGPEFLTYFNYEAQQDKSGLPNDRFSAERPEGSISTLTIQRTEQRDSAMYRCASSLPGQGYEQYFGPGTRLTVT.

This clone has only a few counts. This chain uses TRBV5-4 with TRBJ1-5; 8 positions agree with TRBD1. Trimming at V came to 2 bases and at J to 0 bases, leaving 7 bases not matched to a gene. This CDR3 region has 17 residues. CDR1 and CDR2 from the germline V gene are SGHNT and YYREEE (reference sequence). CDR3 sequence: CASSLSTGGYSNQPQHF. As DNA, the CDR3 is TGTGCCAGCAGCTTATCCACAGGGGGATATAGCAATCAGCCCCAGCATTTT.

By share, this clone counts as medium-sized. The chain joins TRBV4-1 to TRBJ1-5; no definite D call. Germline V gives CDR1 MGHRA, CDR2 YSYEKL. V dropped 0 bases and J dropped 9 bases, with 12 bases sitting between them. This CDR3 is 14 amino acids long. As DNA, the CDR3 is TGCGCCAGCAGCCAAGATCCAGGCCCCTGGCCCCAGCATTTT. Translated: CASSQDPGPWPQHF.

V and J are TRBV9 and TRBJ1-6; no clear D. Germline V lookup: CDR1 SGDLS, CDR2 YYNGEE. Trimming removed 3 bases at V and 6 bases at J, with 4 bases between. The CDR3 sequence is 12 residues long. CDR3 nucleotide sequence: TGTGCCAGCAGCGCCTCTAATTCACCCCTCCACTTT. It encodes CASSASNSPLHF.

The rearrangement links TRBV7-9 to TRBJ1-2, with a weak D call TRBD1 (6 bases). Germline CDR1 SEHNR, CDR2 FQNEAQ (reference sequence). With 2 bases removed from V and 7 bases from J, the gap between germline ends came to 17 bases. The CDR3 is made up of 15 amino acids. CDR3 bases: TGTGCCAGCAGCTTACAAGGCAGGGGAGCACCTGGCTACACCTTC. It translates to CASSLQGRGAPGYTF. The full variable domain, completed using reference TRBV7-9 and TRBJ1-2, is DTGVSQNPRHKITKRGQNVTFRCDPISEHNRLYWYRQTLGQGPEFLTYFQNEAQLEKSRLLSDRFSAERPKGSFSTLEIQRTEQGDSAMYLCASSLQGRGAPGYTFGSGTRLTVV.

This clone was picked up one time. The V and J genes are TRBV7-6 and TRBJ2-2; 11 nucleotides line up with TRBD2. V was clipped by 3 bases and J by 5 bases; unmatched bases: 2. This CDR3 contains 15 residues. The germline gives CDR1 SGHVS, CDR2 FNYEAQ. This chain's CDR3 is CASSFSGGDTGELFF. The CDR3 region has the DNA TGTGCCAGCAGCTTTAGCGGGGGGGATACCGGGGAGCTGTTTTTT.

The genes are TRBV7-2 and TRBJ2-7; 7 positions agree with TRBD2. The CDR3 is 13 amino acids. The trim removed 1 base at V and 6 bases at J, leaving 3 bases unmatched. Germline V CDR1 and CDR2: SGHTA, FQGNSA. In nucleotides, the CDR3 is TGTGCCAGCAGCTTAGGGGGGGGTTTCGAGCAGTACTTC. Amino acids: CASSLGGGFEQYF.

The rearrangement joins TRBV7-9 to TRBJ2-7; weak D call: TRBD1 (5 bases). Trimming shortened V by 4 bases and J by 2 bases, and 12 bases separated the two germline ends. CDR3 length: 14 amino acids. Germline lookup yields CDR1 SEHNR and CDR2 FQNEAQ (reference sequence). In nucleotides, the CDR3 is TGTGCCAGCAGCTCTACTGGACACCCCTACGAGCAGTACTTC. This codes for CASSSTGHPYEQYF.

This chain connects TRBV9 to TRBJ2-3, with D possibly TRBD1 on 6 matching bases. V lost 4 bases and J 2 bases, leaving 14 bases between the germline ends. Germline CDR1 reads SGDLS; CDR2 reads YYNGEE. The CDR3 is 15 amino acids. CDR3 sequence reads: CASSPEGHLTDTQYF. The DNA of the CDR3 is TGTGCCAGCAGCCCCGAGGGACACCTCACAGATACGCAGTATTTT.

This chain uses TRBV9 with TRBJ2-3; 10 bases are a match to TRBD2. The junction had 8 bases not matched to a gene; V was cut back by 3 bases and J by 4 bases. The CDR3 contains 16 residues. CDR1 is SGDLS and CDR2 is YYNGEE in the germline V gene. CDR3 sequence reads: CASSGLAGGGADTQYF. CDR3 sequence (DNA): TGTGCCAGCAGCGGCTTAGCGGGGGGAGGTGCAGATACGCAGTATTTT.

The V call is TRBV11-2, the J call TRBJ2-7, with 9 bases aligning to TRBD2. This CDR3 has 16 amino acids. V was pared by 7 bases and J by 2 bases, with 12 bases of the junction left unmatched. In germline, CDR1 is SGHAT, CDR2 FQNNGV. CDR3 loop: CASTVGLAGNTYEQYF. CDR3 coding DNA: TGTGCCAGCACCGTAGGGCTAGCGGGGAACACCTACGAGCAGTACTTC.

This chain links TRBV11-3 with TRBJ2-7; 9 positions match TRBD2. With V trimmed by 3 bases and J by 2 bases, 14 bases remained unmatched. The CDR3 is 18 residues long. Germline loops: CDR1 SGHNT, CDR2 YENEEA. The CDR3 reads CASSFRLAGGPYPYEQYF. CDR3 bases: TGTGCCAGCAGCTTTCGTTTGGCGGGGGGGCCCTACCCCTACGAGCAGTACTTC.

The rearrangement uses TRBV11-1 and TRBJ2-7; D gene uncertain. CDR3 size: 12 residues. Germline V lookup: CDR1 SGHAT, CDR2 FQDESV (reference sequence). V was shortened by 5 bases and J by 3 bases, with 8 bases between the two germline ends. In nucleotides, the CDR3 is TGTGCCAGCAGCACTGGAGACTACGAGCAGTACTTC. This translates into CASSTGDYEQYF.

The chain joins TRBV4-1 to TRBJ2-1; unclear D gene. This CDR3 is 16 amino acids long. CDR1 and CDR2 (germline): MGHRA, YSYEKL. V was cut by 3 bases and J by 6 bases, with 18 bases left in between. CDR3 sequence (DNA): TGCGCCAGCAGCCAGAAGAAGTCCACAAACATCAATGAGCAGTTCTTC. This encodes CASSQKKSTNINEQFF.